This T cell receptor (beta chain) was sequenced for a study of Ad26.COV2.S vaccination and SARS-CoV-2 variants. Whole-study results and caveats: Non-spike TCR breadth was similar in vaccine and placebo recipients.

Points on this clone: Its antigen is unidentified.

Libraries were prepared by immunoSEQ multiplex PCR; TCRdb keeps only in-frame clonotypes and omits some of them. Among 440,000 or so clones listed, 92% were seen once. Germline CDR1 is MDHEN and CDR2 is SYDVKM. This CDR3 comprises 14 residues. V was trimmed by 6 bases and J by 2 bases, leaving 11 bases between them. Indicated treatment: approximately 18 received Ad26.COV2.S at low or high dose, single or two shots; roughly five received placebo; per-sample allocation not given. The samples date from day 63 after the first vaccine or placebo injection. The donor's status was that of an adult aged 18-55 years in Boston.

The chain joins TRBV28 to TRBJ1-3; unclear D gene. The sequence derives from a person between 18 and 59 years old who received the Ad26.COV2.S COVID-19 vaccine or a placebo. This specimen consisted of peripheral blood, obtained in a trial of Ad26.COV2.S vaccine versus placebo. The CDR3 loop reads CASRSGSPGNTIYF. The CDR3 DNA reads as TGTGCCAGCAGGTCCGGGTCCCCTGGAAACACCATATATTTT.